This TCR beta chain is drawn from a study of blood T cell repertoires in COVID-19. Study-wide background: COVID-19 samples collected from the United States, Italy and Spain covered acute and convalescent phases.

Under the authors' procedure: For nucleated cells, counts were estimated from reference gene primer amplification. Using immunoSEQ multiplex PCR, the repertoire was profiled, and TCRdb retains in-frame clones only, with some absent. The DNA gave D and trimming, while V, J and clone size come from that table. The table has about 36,000 clones, 90% seen once; the top ten hold under 5%. Trimming at V came to 0 bases and at J to 4 bases, leaving 10 bases not matched to a gene. CDR1 and CDR2 (germline): SGHRS, YFSETQ. CDR3 size: 17 residues. The chain combines TRBV5-1 with TRBJ1-3; TRBD1 matches 7 bases. Sequencing was done on a sample of peripheral blood. This TCR derives from a human donor in a cohort sampled during active COVID-19. CDR3 DNA sequence: TGCGCCAGCAGCTTGGGGACCGACAGGGTCCGCGGAAACACCATATATTTT. Translating it yields CASSLGTDRVRGNTIYF.